This TCR beta chain was recovered during a study of T cell changes during pregnancy in multiple sclerosis. Germline V gene sequence: CDR1 SGHAT, CDR2 FQNNGV. V was clipped by 6 bases and J by 3 bases; unmatched bases: 6. The CDR3 sequence is 15 residues long. Sequenced by immunoSEQ multiplex PCR; TCRdb stores in-frame clones only, minus some. The table has approximately 38,000 clones, roughly 90% seen once. The origin of this receptor is a female donor with multiple sclerosis, enrolled in a pregnancy study. The material sequenced was CD8+ T cells from peripheral blood mononuclear cells, taken in the third trimester of pregnancy. This chain uses TRBV11-2 with TRBJ2-3, with TRBD2 matching 10 bases. CDR3 protein: CASRVAGGATDTQYF. The CDR3, as DNA: TGTGCCAGCAGGGTAGCGGGAGGAGCTACAGATACGCAGTATTTT.